This TCR beta chain appears in the sequencing data of a study of blood T cell repertoires in COVID-19 (TCRdb year 2020). Concerning the study at large: Collaborator samples came from the United States, Italy and Spain and covered acute and convalescent phases of COVID-19. The prospective study material was composed of cDNA or gDNA derived from T cells, B-cell-depleted T cells, or PBMCs. The dataset comprised deeply sampled blood TCRbeta repertoires from subjects exposed to, actively infected with, or recovered from COVID-19. The repertoires were released in a freely available public database meant as a resource for research on the immune response to SARS-CoV-2. The samples were drawn from two sources: the first 160 participants of the ongoing ImmuneRACE study, and 1,000 to 1,500 subjects contributed by 6 global collaborators. Nearly every sample came with metadata listing a de-identified subject ID, COVID-19 status, age in years and sex. Where available, HLA class I and class II types were taken from metadata supplied by the sample provider and were not determined by assay-based typing.

Each collaborating institution followed its own protocols to collect whole blood in K2EDTA tubes. For TCRbeta analysis, collaborators shipped samples in one of three forms: frozen whole blood, isolated PBMCs, or DNA extracted from either of those sample types. This clone showed up just a few times. Its antigen remains unidentified. Per-base quality was not reported, and no clone a single base away is much larger than it. From the cysteine up to the phenylalanine, the CDR3 has a length of 16 residues. Only the CDR3 part of the read is kept: 48 bases, read in frame from the first base. The junction shows trimming of 0 bases on V and 9 bases on J, and the gene matches do not reach 6 bases of it. Via the germline V gene, CDR1 is SGHTA and CDR2 FQGNSA. TCRbeta CDR3 regions were amplified from genomic DNA using the immunoSEQ Assay, a bias-controlled multiplex PCR. Processing in the source paper ran as follows. The number of nucleated cells in each sample was estimated from the amplification of reference gene primers within the assay. Sequence reads were collapsed and filtered to measure the absolute abundance of every unique TCRbeta CDR3 rearrangement. For each sample, productive Simpson clonality was calculated as the square root of Simpson's diversity index across productive rearrangements. TCRdb took over this immuneACCESS table, retaining in-frame rearrangements with V and J assigned. Such tables are incomplete; in checked studies, under half of the missing clones stem from an unresolved V gene, and the remainder is unexplained. That table is the source of V, J and clone size, and D and trimming were worked out from the DNA. For this sample the table gives tens of thousands of clones, of which about 86% were detected only once. Together, the top ten hold 1.2% of the sample.

Findings and caveats that apply to the study as a whole: The quantity of clinical and demographic metadata differed by source and by participant and was supplied without curation.

The chain links TRBV7-2 with TRBJ2-1, with 12 bases aligning to TRBD2. Sequencing input: peripheral blood. This clonotype was obtained from a middle-aged man with acute or convalescent COVID-19. The nucleotide sequence reads TGTGCCAGCAGCTTAGCCGCTAGCGGGGGGGCGGGTGAGCAGTTCTTC. Its protein reads: CASSLAASGGAGEQFF.